These T cell receptor beta chains were read from a single sample in a study of CXCR3-negative and CXCR3-positive naive CD8 T cells. For each CDR3 protein, TCRdb gives one entry from its re-call of the 5' RACE reads, without DNA. The clone table shows just over 60,000 distinct CDR3 sequences, with the ten largest holding approximately 4.5%. The source material was naive CXCR3- CD8+ T cells from blood. The receptors were sampled from a human donor in good health. Some clones in this sample may be carry-over from other donors' samples. Each CDR3 is given with its conserved first and last residue. Some rows mark clone size as missing; the rest say once, few, many or name a class of expanded clone.

clone size: -; J gene: TRBJ2-5; V gene: TRBV29-1; CDR3 protein: CSVEAQGTETQYF
clone size: -; J gene: TRBJ2-7; V gene: TRBV7-3; CDR3 protein: CASSIHQGADEQYF
clone size: -; J gene: TRBJ2-1; V gene: TRBV6-2/TRBV6-3; CDR3 protein: CASSYLARTVNNEQFF
clone size: -; J gene: TRBJ2-6; V gene: TRBV7-6; CDR3 protein: CASSPGSGANVLTF
clone size: -; J gene: TRBJ2-1; V gene: TRBV29-1; CDR3 protein: CSVRLVFPDTYNEQFF
clone size: -; J gene: TRBJ2-3; V gene: TRBV5-1; CDR3 protein: CASSPSGGSTDTQYF
clone size: -; J gene: TRBJ2-1; V gene: TRBV28; CDR3 protein: CASSLGSGGIPYNEQFF
clone size: -; J gene: TRBJ2-5; V gene: TRBV9; CDR3 protein: CASSVGDGTEGHRETQYF
clone size: -; J gene: TRBJ2-7; V gene: TRBV29-1; CDR3 protein: CSVGGQGSSYEQYF
clone size: -; J gene: TRBJ2-3; V gene: TRBV7-9; CDR3 protein: CASSFPQVGAQDTQYF
clone size: -; J gene: TRBJ1-5; V gene: TRBV29-1; CDR3 protein: CSVAGTGVSQPQHF
clone size: -; J gene: TRBJ2-1; V gene: TRBV28; CDR3 protein: CASSRGTGDEQFF
clone size: -; J gene: TRBJ2-7; V gene: TRBV7-9; CDR3 protein: CASSPPFGRQDSYEQYF
clone size: -; J gene: TRBJ2-7; V gene: TRBV7-9; CDR3 protein: CASSSGQGQTYEQYF
clone size: -; J gene: TRBJ1-3; V gene: TRBV7-9; CDR3 protein: CASSPRDRGLAGNTIYF
clone size: -; J gene: TRBJ2-3; V gene: TRBV4-1; CDR3 protein: CASSQNGGGSTDTQYF
clone size: -; J gene: TRBJ1-6; V gene: TRBV27; CDR3 protein: CASSLTPRGWTSNNSPLHF
clone size: -; J gene: TRBJ2-3; V gene: TRBV7-9; CDR3 protein: CASSTTTKSGEADTDTQYF
clone size: -; J gene: TRBJ2-5; V gene: TRBV11-2; CDR3 protein: CASSLEFYQETQYF
clone size: -; J gene: TRBJ2-5; V gene: TRBV27; CDR3 protein: CASSLSAGRSPGETQYF
clone size: -; J gene: TRBJ2-7; V gene: TRBV29-1; CDR3 protein: CSVEGDRGIYEQYF
clone size: -; J gene: TRBJ2-7; V gene: TRBV10-3; CDR3 protein: CAMTSGDEQYF
clone size: -; J gene: TRBJ1-2; V gene: TRBV29-1; CDR3 protein: CSVYGGRNGYTF
clone size: -; J gene: TRBJ2-3; V gene: TRBV28; CDR3 protein: CASSTPVSGGFSTTDTQYF
clone size: -; J gene: TRBJ1-1; V gene: TRBV4-2; CDR3 protein: CASSPAPNTEAFF
clone size: medium-sized; J gene: TRBJ1-1; V gene: TRBV10-3; CDR3 protein: CAIVSGRAEAFF
clone size: -; J gene: TRBJ2-7; V gene: TRBV28; CDR3 protein: CASSVGTPYEQYF
clone size: -; J gene: TRBJ2-2; V gene: TRBV20-1; CDR3 protein: CSARVTKNTGELFF
clone size: -; J gene: TRBJ1-4; V gene: TRBV23-1; CDR3 protein: CASSCPATNEKLFF
clone size: -; J gene: TRBJ1-2; V gene: TRBV20-1; CDR3 protein: CSARSPSGYGYTF
clone size: -; J gene: TRBJ2-1; V gene: TRBV29-1; CDR3 protein: CSAPRNNEQFF
clone size: -; J gene: TRBJ2-3; V gene: TRBV7-9; CDR3 protein: CASSLATGTASTDTQYF
clone size: -; J gene: TRBJ2-7; V gene: TRBV12-3/TRBV12-4; CDR3 protein: CASSPQDGYYEQYF
clone size: -; J gene: TRBJ2-5; V gene: TRBV28; CDR3 protein: CASTDRRETQYF
clone size: -; J gene: TRBJ2-2; V gene: TRBV6-2/TRBV6-3; CDR3 protein: CASRPQGAVTGELFF
clone size: -; J gene: TRBJ1-1; V gene: TRBV9; CDR3 protein: CASSPRAGASTEAFF
clone size: -; J gene: TRBJ2-5; V gene: TRBV20-1; CDR3 protein: CSARGQRGDLRETQYF
clone size: -; J gene: TRBJ2-5; V gene: TRBV29-1; CDR3 protein: CSVVGLAGVVETQYF
clone size: -; J gene: TRBJ2-2; V gene: TRBV14; CDR3 protein: CASSQGPTGELFF
clone size: -; J gene: TRBJ2-3; V gene: TRBV7-9; CDR3 protein: CASSRGGLAGVTDTQYF
clone size: -; J gene: TRBJ2-3; V gene: TRBV28; CDR3 protein: CASGLYPRTRDTDTQYF